This TCR beta chain is drawn from a study of T cells in Graves' hyperthyroidism and ophthalmopathy (dated by TCRdb to between 2017 and 2020). Some background on the complete study: Peripheral blood samples were taken at initial diagnosis, before any treatment was given. The paper reports TCR Vbeta CDR3 sequencing of 130 to 150 peripheral blood samples: fewer than 50 ophthalmopathy, fewer than 80 hyperthyroidism and about 17 progressor patients. To identify distinguishing TCR V-J signatures, a discovery cohort of some 99 patients was used, comprising under 45 with Graves' ophthalmopathy and around 60 with stable Graves' hyperthyroidism. Thyroid tissue and blood T-cell repertoires from about six Graves' hyperthyroidism patients were also compared in the study. For training and testing, the 95 to 100 patients in the discovery cohort were randomly divided in a 7:3 ratio. Whether ophthalmopathy could be predicted prospectively was tested in an independent validation cohort made up of approximately 19 hyperthyroidism patients plus 17 patients who later progressed to ophthalmopathy. After blood sampling, hyperthyroidism patients were treated with methimazole at a starting dose of 30 mg daily, and ophthalmopathy patients were treated with high-dose intravenous methylprednisolone.

In the ophthalmopathy patients, disease was moderately to severely active, with a Clinical Activity Score of 3 or more, a NOSPECS grade of 4 or more, and a duration of less than 3 months. The study excluded patients with uncontrolled infections, other autoimmune diseases, pregnancy or lactation. Diagnoses were established on the basis of clinical symptoms, serum thyroxine and TRAb, thyroid ultrasound, and orbital computed tomography. PBMCs were separated from roughly 10 ml of fresh peripheral blood using Ficoll-Paque density gradient centrifugation. Trizol reagent was used to extract total RNA, and RNA quality was then checked on an Agilent 2100 Bioanalyzer. The CDR3 measures 17 amino acids from cysteine to phenylalanine. The only DNA kept is the CDR3, 51 bases in frame from the first base. V is cut back by 4 bases and J by 6 bases, with 15 bases in the junction unmatched. CDR1 and CDR2 are read off the germline V gene (reference sequence) as SEHNR and FQNEAQ.

Broader findings and caveats from the paper: No statistical method was used to fix the sample size in advance, and group allocation was not hidden from the investigators. A model built on a 13 V-J signature distinguished ophthalmopathy from stable hyperthyroidism, reaching about 89% sensitivity and around 81% specificity in cross-validation and 80%/75% in testing. Most expanded thyroid clonotypes (frequency above 0.001) were also detected in blood, a finding suggesting that blood repertoires may reflect thyroid immune responses. In validation, the model predicted progression to ophthalmopathy with 55% to 71% sensitivity and 72% to 75% specificity, a median of 6.5 months before onset.

The sample holds many counts of this clonotype. Its binding antigen is unknown. Per-base quality was not reported, and no clone a single base away is much larger than it. Amplification of TCR beta CDR3 regions was carried out from RNA transcripts. A first-round RT-PCR of the TCR CDR3 used the HTBI primer set with the Qiagen OneStep RT-PCR kit. Libraries were constructed in a second round of multiplex PCR, after which size selection and purification were carried out. Paired-end sequencing of the libraries was performed with 100 bp reads on an Illumina HiSeq2000. The study's processing was this. SOAPnuke was used to process the raw data, with reads discarded if the reads contained adapters or uncalled bases, had a mean Phred below 15, or lacked an exact constant-primer or identifier match. COPE v1.2.5 was used to merge high-quality paired reads, and clonotypes were defined as unique nucleotide sequences. Clonotypes were aligned to IMGT TRBV, TRBD and TRBJ reference segments using MiTCR v1.1. The analysis included only V-J combinations with a frequency above 0.0001, which together covered 98% to 99.2% of the repertoires. The TCS score was defined as the ratio of F50 (clonal expansion) to E x V (chaos), calculated using BLOSUM62-based TCRdist between CDR3 peptides within each V-J. Welch's t-statistics and random forest reduced roughly 540 V-J features to roughly 13, which were used in a naive Bayes classifier (R e1071). TCRdb reran the public reads through fastp at Q25 and MiXCR, keeping productive beta chains. CDR3 protein sequences are deduplicated, and each keeps its most common genes and DNA. TCRdb's processing, not the authors', yielded these V and J calls. In this sample the table shows around 390,000 distinct CDR3 sequences, about 14% of which occur a single time. The ten largest account for around a fifth of the sample.

The source material was blood. The sequence came from a woman under 40 with Graves' ophthalmopathy. The rearrangement combines TRBV7-9 with TRBJ1-2; the central 9 bases match TRBD1. In nucleotides, the sequence is TGTGCCAGCAGCTCCTACTCGACCGACAGGGGGATGCATGGCTACACCTTC. This encodes CASSSYSTDRGMHGYTF.